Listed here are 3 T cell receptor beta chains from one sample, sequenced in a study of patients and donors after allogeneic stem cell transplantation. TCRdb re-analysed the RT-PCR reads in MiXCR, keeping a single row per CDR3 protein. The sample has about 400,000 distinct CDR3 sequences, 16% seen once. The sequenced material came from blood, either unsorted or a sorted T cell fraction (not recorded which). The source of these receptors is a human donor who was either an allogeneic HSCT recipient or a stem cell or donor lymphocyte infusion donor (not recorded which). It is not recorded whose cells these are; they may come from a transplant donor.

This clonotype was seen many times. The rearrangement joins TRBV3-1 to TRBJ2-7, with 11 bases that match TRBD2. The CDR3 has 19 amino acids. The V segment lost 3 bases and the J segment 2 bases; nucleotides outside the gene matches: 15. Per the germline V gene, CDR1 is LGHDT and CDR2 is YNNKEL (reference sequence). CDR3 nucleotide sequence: TGTGCCAGCAGCCACGCAGTAGCGGGAGGGCGGACGGGCGCCTACGAGCAGTACTTC. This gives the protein CASSHAVAGGRTGAYEQYF.

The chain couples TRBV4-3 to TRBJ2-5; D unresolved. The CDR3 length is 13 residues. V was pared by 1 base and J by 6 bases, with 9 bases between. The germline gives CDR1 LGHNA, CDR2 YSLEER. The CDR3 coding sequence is TGCGCCAGCAGCCAAGCCCCTGGGAAGACCCAGTACTTC. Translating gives CASSQAPGKTQYF.

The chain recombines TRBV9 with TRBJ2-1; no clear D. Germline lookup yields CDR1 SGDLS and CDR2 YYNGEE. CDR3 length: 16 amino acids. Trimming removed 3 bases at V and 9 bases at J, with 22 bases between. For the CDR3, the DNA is TGTGCCAGCAGCGCCAAAGGTACTCCCCCGGTGGGTGAGCAGTTCTTC. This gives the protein CASSAKGTPPVGEQFF.